Listed here are 22 T cell receptor beta chains from one sample, sequenced in a study of cytomegalovirus exposure and HLA in healthy donors. Use of 60 Vbeta and 13 Jbeta primers characterized the PCR. The data were produced by immunoSEQ multiplex PCR, yet TCRdb's version contains in-frame clones alone and is incomplete. Of about 160,000 clones detected, approximately 78% appear once; the ten largest clones hold less than 2%. Sequences were obtained from PBMCs. These receptors originate from a woman between 18 and 29 years old in good health and CMV-seronegative.

V usage is TRBV20-1 and J usage is TRBJ2-7; weak D call: TRBD2 (7 bases). The ends were cut back, 3 bases at V and 12 bases at J, with 15 bases in the middle. The CDR3 contains 11 residues. CDR1 and CDR2 (germline): DFQATT, SNEGSKA (reference sequence). The DNA for the CDR3 is TGCAGTGCTAGGGGGGGGGCAGGATGGTACTTC. Its translation: CSARGGAGWYF.

The rearrangement joins TRBV27 to TRBJ2-2, with D hard to call. V was cut by 6 bases and J by 0 bases, with 14 bases left in between. Germline V gene sequence: CDR1 MNHEY, CDR2 SMNVEV (reference sequence). This CDR3 is 16 amino acids long. The CDR3 DNA follows: TGTGCCAGCAGCCGCCCCTACGGTTCGAACACCGGGGAGCTGTTTTTT. Protein product: CASSRPYGSNTGELFF.

This clone was counted a single time. This chain links TRBV5-1 with TRBJ1-2, with 7 bases aligning to TRBD1. After removal of 4 bases from V and 0 bases from J, the junction contained 9 bases not matched to a gene. Per the germline V gene, CDR1 is SGHRS and CDR2 is YFSETQ. The CDR3 is 16 residues long. CDR3 nucleotide sequence: TGCGCCAGCAGCCGTATTCCGGGACAGACTAACTATGGCTACACCTTC. This codes for CASSRIPGQTNYGYTF.

CDR3 sequence reads: CASSLGGITANYGYTF. DNA of the CDR3: TGTGCCAGCAGTCTAGGAGGGATTACAGCTAACTATGGCTACACCTTC. V is TRBV28 and J is TRBJ1-2, with D uncertain. Trimming pared 5 bases from V and 0 bases from J, leaving 16 bases between. This CDR3 contains 16 residues. The V gene's germline CDR1 is MDHEN and CDR2 SYDVKM.

The chain uses TRBV4-1 and TRBJ1-6; tentatively, D is TRBD1 (6 bases). The ends were cut back, 4 bases at V and 7 bases at J, with 11 bases in the middle. This CDR3 has 14 residues. Germline CDR1 MGHRA, CDR2 YSYEKL. This CDR3 is CASSLRGQNSPLHF. The CDR3 DNA follows: TGCGCCAGCAGCCTTCGAGGACAGAATTCACCCCTCCACTTT.

This clone was picked up a small number of times. The rearrangement links TRBV12-5 to TRBJ2-7; 9 nucleotides agree with TRBD1. The CDR3 covers 15 residues. V gave up 6 bases and J gave up 5 bases; unmatched junction bases: 11. Germline assignment: CDR1 LGHNT and CDR2 FRNRAP. The CDR3 protein is CASGTWMGTGNEQYF. DNA of the CDR3: TGTGCTAGTGGCACTTGGATGGGGACAGGGAACGAGCAGTACTTC.

The V and J genes are TRBV7-6 and TRBJ2-5; the D gene is possibly TRBD2 (5 bases). Germline V lookup: CDR1 SGHVS, CDR2 FNYEAQ. The V and J ends lost 5 bases and 2 bases respectively, with 12 bases between them. This CDR3 contains 14 residues. This chain's CDR3 is CASSQRSGQETQYF. Here the CDR3 DNA reads TGTGCCAGCAGCCAACGGAGCGGACAAGAGACCCAGTACTTC.

This sequence joins TRBV2 and TRBJ2-1; D possibly corresponds to TRBD2 (6 bases). Trimming left V 1 base short and J 6 bases short, with 13 bases between. The germline V gene has CDR1 SNHLY and CDR2 FYNNEI. This CDR3 is built from 15 residues. The CDR3 region is CASSEDRELSNEQFF. CDR3 nucleotides: TGTGCCAGCAGTGAAGATCGGGAGCTCTCCAATGAGCAGTTCTTC. The whole variable domain, filled in from reference TRBV2 and TRBJ2-1, reads EPEVTQTPSHQVTQMGQEVILRCVPISNHLYFYWYRQILGQKVEFLVSFYNNEISEKSEIFDDQFSVERPDGSNFTLKIRSTKLEDSAMYFCASSEDRELSNEQFFGPGTRLTVL.

The rearrangement joins TRBV28 to TRBJ1-2, with 8 nucleotides matching TRBD1. CDR3 length: 15 amino acids. J gave up 4 bases and V 5 bases, and 9 bases lay outside the gene matches. CDR1 MDHEN and CDR2 SYDVKM come from the germline V gene. CDR3 nucleotide sequence: TGTGCCAGCAGTCCAGGACAGGGACCTTTCTATGGCTACACCTTC. This translates into CASSPGQGPFYGYTF.

For this clone: A read error may account for a junction end that differs from germline. V is TRBV29-1 and J is TRBJ2-1, with TRBD2 identical over 7 bases. The V gene's germline CDR1 is SQVTM and CDR2 ANQGSEA. The CDR3 is made up of 14 amino acids. CDR3 coding DNA: TGCAGCGTTGCTTCCCGGGAGGTTTCCAATGCGCAGTTCTTC. It encodes CSVASREVSNAQFF.

This chain uses TRBV5-4 with TRBJ2-5, with TRBD1 matching 8 bases. Trimming removed 2 bases from V and 5 bases from J; junction bases left unmatched: 8. CDR3 length equals 15 residues. Germline V lookup: CDR1 SGHNT, CDR2 YYREEE (reference sequence). CDR3 DNA: TGTGCCAGCAGCTTATCGCAGGGGGCATGGGAGACCCAGTACTTC. This codes for CASSLSQGAWETQYF.

This chain joins TRBV28 and TRBJ1-3; TRBD1 is a possible D gene (6 bases). This CDR3 has 17 residues. Trimming pared 5 bases from V and 5 bases from J, leaving 22 bases between. The germline V gene has CDR1 MDHEN and CDR2 SYDVKM. DNA for the CDR3: TGTGCCAGCAGTCCGGGAACAGGGACCAGATTAAGAAACACCATATATTTT. This sequence encodes CASSPGTGTRLRNTIYF.

The chain links TRBV5-1 to TRBJ1-4; a possible D gene is TRBD1 (5 bases). V was trimmed by 0 bases and J by 7 bases, leaving 16 bases between them. The V gene's germline CDR1 is SGHRS and CDR2 YFSETQ. CDR3 length: 16 amino acids. This CDR3 reads CASSLEVGGFREKLFF. For the CDR3, the DNA is TGCGCCAGCAGCTTGGAGGTGGGGGGTTTTCGTGAAAAACTGTTTTTT.

The chain couples TRBV19 to TRBJ1-5, with D possibly TRBD1 on 6 matching bases. V lost 4 bases to trimming and J lost 2 bases, with 18 bases between them. There are 17 residues in the CDR3. The germline V gene encodes CDR1 LNHDA and CDR2 SQIVND (reference sequence). CDR3 coding DNA: TGTGCCAGTAGTACCTCACACAGGGACCGGGGCAATCAGCCCCAGCATTTT. Translated, it gives CASSTSHRDRGNQPQHF.

This chain joins TRBV7-8 and TRBJ2-7, with a possible D match to TRBD2 (5 bases). The ends were cut back, 4 bases at V and 3 bases at J, with 16 bases in the middle. The CDR3 is 15 amino acids. Germline assignment: CDR1 SGHVS and CDR2 FQNEAQ. The CDR3 DNA reads as TGTGCCAGCAGCTCCCAGGACTTTCCGAACTACGAGCAGTACTTC. Translated, it gives CASSSQDFPNYEQYF. Supplemented by reference TRBV7-8 and TRBJ2-7, the full variable domain reads GAGVSQSPRYKVAKRGQDVALRCDPISGHVSLFWYQQALGQGPEFLTYFQNEAQLDKSGLPSDRFFAERPEGSVSTLKIQRTQQEDSAVYLCASSSQDFPNYEQYFGPGTRLTVT.

This sequence joins TRBV13 and TRBJ2-3; a possible D gene is TRBD2 (5 bases). There are 15 residues in the CDR3. Trimming removed 2 bases at V and 1 base at J, with 10 bases between. Germline V gene data show CDR1 as PRHDT and CDR2 as FYEKMQ (reference sequence). CDR3 region: CASSLSKEGTDTQYF. The CDR3 nucleotides are TGTGCCAGCAGCTTATCTAAGGAGGGCACAGATACGCAGTATTTT. Full variable domain (rest looked up from reference TRBV13 and TRBJ2-3): AAGVIQSPRHLIKEKRETATLKCYPIPRHDTVYWYQQGPGQDPQFLISFYEKMQSDKGSIPDRFSAQQFSDYHSELNMSSLELGDSALYFCASSLSKEGTDTQYFGPGTRLTVL.

This chain connects TRBV5-4 to TRBJ1-6; TRBD1 matches at 9 bases. J was trimmed by 13 bases and V by 2 bases; bases with no gene match: 1. The CDR3 totals 12 residues. The V gene's germline CDR1 is SGHNT and CDR2 YYREEE (reference sequence). Here the CDR3 reads CASSFDRGPLHF. The CDR3 DNA reads TGTGCCAGCAGCTTTGACAGGGGGCCCCTCCACTTT.

The chain recombines TRBV10-3 with TRBJ2-5; the match to TRBD2 covers 9 bases. From germline, CDR1 is ENHRY and CDR2 SYGVKD. The CDR3 covers 16 residues. V shed 5 bases and J 3 bases; nucleotides not matched to a gene: 10. For the CDR3, the DNA is TGTGCCATCAGTACCACTTTGCGGGGGGGCGAAGAGACCCAGTACTTC. This gives the protein CAISTTLRGGEETQYF.

The chain uses TRBV2 and TRBJ1-4, with 7 bases lining up with TRBD1. There are 15 residues in the CDR3. Per germline, CDR1 SNHLY and CDR2 FYNNEI. V lost 0 bases and J lost 8; bases outside the gene matches: 6. The CDR3 loop is CASSEARTGPEKLFF. The CDR3 region has the DNA TGTGCCAGCAGTGAAGCACGGACAGGTCCGGAAAAACTGTTTTTT.

There are a few counts of this clone. The CDR3: CASSDVGGSNQPQHF. The DNA of the CDR3 is TGTGCCAGCAGTGATGTGGGGGGTAGCAATCAGCCCCAGCATTTT. The chain carries TRBV6-1 and TRBJ1-5; D is possibly TRBD1 (5 bases). This CDR3 is built from 15 residues. Germline V gene lookup returns CDR1 MNHNS and CDR2 SASEGT. With 3 bases removed from V and 0 bases from J, the gap between germline ends came to 9 bases.

The rearrangement joins TRBV6-5 to TRBJ1-1; D perhaps matches TRBD1 (5 bases). Trimming took off 2 bases at V and 1 base at J, with 8 bases between the two ends. Germline V gene sequence: CDR1 MNHEY, CDR2 SVGAGI. The CDR3 is 14 amino acids. The CDR3 nucleotides read TGTGCCAGCAGTTACGCAGGGTCGAACACTGAAGCTTTCTTT. This gives the protein CASSYAGSNTEAFF.

Only a few counts were recorded for this clone. The rearrangement uses TRBV6-5 and TRBJ1-5; D is perhaps TRBD1 (6 bases). The V and J ends lost 5 bases and 4 bases respectively, with 12 bases between them. CDR1 MNHEY and CDR2 SVGAGI come from the germline V gene. There are 14 residues in the CDR3. CDR3 in DNA: TGTGCCAGCAGTGACCAGGGGCGGAATCAGCCCCAGCATTTT. Residues: CASSDQGRNQPQHF.